Below are 3 T cell receptor beta chains sequenced from a single sample in a study of T cells in Graves' hyperthyroidism and ophthalmopathy. It was RNA transcripts that yielded the amplified TCR beta CDR3 regions. An initial round of RT-PCR targeting the TCR CDR3 relied on the HTBI primer set. TCRdb re-analysed the multiplex PCR reads in MiXCR, keeping a single row per CDR3 protein. The table includes hundreds of thousands of distinct CDR3 sequences, roughly 14% detected once. The source material was blood. These receptors were obtained from a woman aged 40 to 50 with Graves' ophthalmopathy.

Only a few counts were recorded for this clonotype. Possible read error: a much larger clone is one base away. The rearrangement links TRBV28 to TRBJ2-7, with 8 bases fitting TRBD2. V shed 5 bases, J shed 2 bases, and the junction held 17 bases outside the gene matches. Germline assignment: CDR1 MDHEN and CDR2 SYDVKM. CDR3 size: 18 residues. The CDR3 loop is CASSPQAEKRGWTYEQYF. CDR3 in DNA: TGTGCCAGCAGTCCTCAGGCAGAAAAGCGGGGGTGGACCTACGAGCAGTACTTC.

This clonotype was observed a few times. The rearrangement uses TRBV10-3 and TRBJ1-1; 9 positions match TRBD1. The germline CDR1 and CDR2 sequences are ENHRY and SYGVKD. V lost 4 bases, J lost 11 bases, and 11 bases stayed unmatched. This CDR3 is 14 amino acids long. CDR3 in DNA: TGTGCCATCAGTGCTACAGGGGGCGCGGGGGAGGCTTTCTTT. It yields the protein CAISATGGAGEAFF.

There are many counts of this clonotype. J is TRBJ2-5 and V is TRBV2; D is unresolved. The V and J ends lost 0 bases and 5 bases respectively, with 10 bases between them. Germline CDR1 is SNHLY and CDR2 is FYNNEI. The CDR3 spans 14 residues. This CDR3 reads CASSEAGPLETQYF. The CDR3 DNA reads TGTGCCAGCAGTGAAGCTGGACCACTGGAGACCCAGTACTTC.